The 31 T cell receptor beta chains below come from one sample, sequenced in a study of T cells after yellow fever vaccination. A single record per CDR3 protein comes from TCRdb applying MiXCR to the 5' RACE reads. In the table there are about 510,000 distinct CDR3 sequences, 20% to 25% of which are singletons. Sequencing was performed on PBMCs, taken around 3 weeks after the first yellow fever vaccination. All receptors derive from a man between 18 and 35 years old who received the YFV17D yellow fever vaccine.

This chain uses TRBV29-1 with TRBJ2-3, with 8 nucleotides matching TRBD2. The CDR3 has 14 amino acids. Unmatched junction bases numbered 10, after V lost 5 bases and J lost 6 bases. CDR1 is SQVTM, CDR2 ANQGSEA, per germline. The DNA for the CDR3 is TGCAGCGTTTCTCGGGGGGGCCTTGGGGATACGCAGTATTTT. Translation gives CSVSRGGLGDTQYF.

This CDR3 is CSATLYGYTF. The CDR3 DNA sequence: TGCAGTGCTACCCTCTATGGCTACACCTTC. The chain carries TRBV20-1 and TRBJ1-2; D unclear. The CDR3 has 10 residues. Germline CDR1 is DFQATT and CDR2 is SNEGSKA (reference sequence). V was shortened by 4 bases and J by 4 bases, with 4 bases between the two germline ends.

The J gene is TRBJ2-2, the V gene TRBV7-9; D is undetermined. V lost 1 base, J lost 6 bases, and 9 bases lay in between. Germline V gene data show CDR1 as SEHNR and CDR2 as FQNEAQ (reference sequence). The CDR3 runs 14 residues. The CDR3 here is CASSLGSTPGELFF. DNA for the CDR3: TGTGCCAGCAGCTTAGGATCTACGCCCGGGGAGCTGTTTTTT. Looking up the rest from reference TRBV7-9 and TRBJ2-2 gives the full variable domain: DTGVSQNPRHKITKRGQNVTFRCDPISEHNRLYWYRQTLGQGPEFLTYFQNEAQLEKSRLLSDRFSAERPKGSFSTLEIQRTEQGDSAMYLCASSLGSTPGELFFGEGSRLTVL.

The J gene is TRBJ2-2, the V gene TRBV18; D uncertain. Germline CDR1 and CDR2: KGHSH and LQKENI. Trimming shortened V by 3 bases and J by 4 bases, and 9 bases separated the two germline ends. This CDR3 contains 14 residues. The CDR3 here is CASSPVKATGELFF. In DNA form, the CDR3 reads TGTGCCAGCTCACCTGTCAAAGCCACCGGGGAGCTGTTTTTT.

This clonotype was detected ten times or more. This sequence joins TRBV25-1 and TRBJ2-1; the D gene is possibly TRBD2 (6 bases). The CDR3 sequence is 11 residues long. Germline assignment: CDR1 MGHDK and CDR2 SYGVNS. V gave up 8 bases and J gave up 9 bases, with 11 bases separating them. CDR3 in amino acids: CASLGGIEQFF. The CDR3 DNA reads TGTGCCAGCCTAGGCGGGATTGAGCAGTTCTTC.

The V gene is TRBV3-1, the J gene TRBJ1-2; D remains ambiguous. Between the trimmed V and J ends, which lost 0 bases and 6 bases, there was a span of 11 bases. The germline V gene has CDR1 LGHDT and CDR2 YNNKEL (reference sequence). This CDR3 has 14 amino acids. In DNA form, the CDR3 reads TGTGCCAGCAGCCAAGAGGGCCGTGGAAATGGCTACACCTTC. Protein sequence: CASSQEGRGNGYTF. The full variable domain, its missing parts supplied by reference TRBV3-1 and TRBJ1-2, is DTAVSQTPKYLVTQMGNDKSIKCEQNLGHDTMYWYKQDSKKFLKIMFSYNNKELIINETVPNRFSPKSPDKAHLNLHINSLELGDSAVYFCASSQEGRGNGYTFGSGTRLTVV.

The table lists this clonotype with a few counts. The chain is built from TRBV7-2 and TRBJ1-3; perhaps TRBD1 as D (5 bases). Trimming removed 6 bases from V and 4 bases from J, with 13 bases in between. Germline values: CDR1 SGHTA, CDR2 FQGNSA. The CDR3 length is 14 residues. The CDR3 DNA sequence: TGTGCCAGCAGAGACGGGGCGCGAGGAAACACCATATATTTT. Its protein is CASRDGARGNTIYF. Full variable domain (remainder filled in from reference TRBV7-2 and TRBJ1-3): GAGVSQSPSNKVTEKGKDVELRCDPISGHTALYWYRQSLGQGLEFLIYFQGNSAPDKSGLPSDRFSAERTGGSVSTLTIQRTQQEDSAVYLCASRDGARGNTIYFGEGSWLTVV.

The sample holds a few counts of this clonotype. V gene TRBV6-1 combines with J gene TRBJ2-7; 9 nucleotides agree with TRBD1. With V trimmed by 5 bases and J by 3 bases, 8 bases remained unmatched. The CDR3 is 15 residues long. CDR1 and CDR2 from the germline V gene are MNHNS and SASEGT. The CDR3: CASSQQGAPLYEQYF. The DNA for the CDR3 is TGTGCCAGCAGTCAACAGGGGGCCCCCCTCTACGAGCAGTACTTC.

The chain couples TRBV5-1 to TRBJ2-2; a weak D match, TRBD2 (5 bases). Germline lookup yields CDR1 SGHRS and CDR2 YFSETQ. The V end lost 2 bases, the J end lost 4 bases, and 9 bases lay between the germline ends. This CDR3 is built from 14 residues. The CDR3 DNA follows: TGCGCCAGCAGCTTCCCCCGGGGCACCGGGGAGCTGTTTTTT. Translation gives CASSFPRGTGELFF.

A few counts support this clonotype. The chain couples TRBV24-1 to TRBJ1-6; D is undetermined. Germline CDR1 reads KGHDR; CDR2 reads SFDVKD. The length of the CDR3 is 14 residues. The CDR3, as DNA: TGTGCTCAATACCGGGGATACTATAATTCACCCCTCCACTTT. Translation gives CAQYRGYYNSPLHF.

This clonotype was observed a handful of times. The rearrangement links TRBV4-2 to TRBJ1-4; D is unresolved. Germline V lookup: CDR1 LGHNA, CDR2 YNFKEQ. The CDR3 has 15 residues. V was cut by 0 bases and J by 7 bases, with 12 bases left in between. The CDR3 region has the DNA TGTGCCAGCAGCCAAGACCAGGTTGTAGGTGAAAAACTGTTTTTT. Translated, it gives CASSQDQVVGEKLFF.

This clonotype came up many times. V usage is TRBV4-3 and J usage is TRBJ2-3; 8 bases align to TRBD1. Germline V gene lookup returns CDR1 LGHNA and CDR2 YSLEER. V was clipped by 5 bases and J by 5 bases; unmatched bases: 9. There are 15 residues in the CDR3. The CDR3 DNA sequence: TGCGCCAGCAGCTTCTCCCGGACAGGGATAGATACGCAGTATTTT. Translation gives CASSFSRTGIDTQYF.

This clonotype has a count of ten or more. The chain has TRBV29-1 and TRBJ2-2; 9 bases are a match to TRBD1. The trim removed 1 base at V and 4 bases at J, leaving 1 base unmatched. This CDR3 region has 14 residues. Germline values: CDR1 SQVTM, CDR2 ANQGSEA. The CDR3 protein is CSVEGDRVTGELFF. The CDR3 nucleotides are TGCAGCGTTGAAGGGGACAGGGTCACCGGGGAGCTGTTTTTT.

V is TRBV27 and J is TRBJ1-1, with D perhaps TRBD1 (6 bases). V lost 4 bases and J 4 bases, leaving 13 bases between the germline ends. The V gene's germline CDR1 is MNHEY and CDR2 SMNVEV (reference sequence). The CDR3 sequence is 14 residues long. CDR3 residues: CASSYRAVGTEAFF. The CDR3 nucleotides read TGTGCCAGCAGTTACAGGGCAGTCGGCACTGAAGCTTTCTTT.

This clonotype was seen only a few times. The chain has TRBV7-6 and TRBJ1-1; D is perhaps TRBD1 (5 bases). V lost 5 bases and J 2 bases, leaving 12 bases between the germline ends. Germline V gene lookup returns CDR1 SGHVS and CDR2 FNYEAQ. The CDR3 has 14 residues. The CDR3 here is CASSQIRDNTEAFF. The CDR3 region has the DNA TGTGCCAGCAGCCAGATCCGGGACAACACTGAAGCTTTCTTT.

Only a few counts were recorded for this clonotype. CDR3 residues: CASRGSTDTQYF. In DNA, the CDR3 is TGTGCCAGCAGGGGCAGCACAGATACGCAGTATTTT. V usage is TRBV2 and J usage is TRBJ2-3, with D unresolved. The germline V gene encodes CDR1 SNHLY and CDR2 FYNNEI. The CDR3 runs 12 residues. V lost 6 bases and J lost 0, with 4 bases in between.

This clonotype was seen a few times. J is TRBJ1-1 and V is TRBV6-5, with D unresolved. Germline lookup yields CDR1 MNHEY and CDR2 SVGAGI. Deletions cut 0 bases from V and 0 bases from J, with 8 bases between. The CDR3 totals 15 residues. As DNA, the CDR3 is TGTGCCAGCAGTTACTCGAGAGTCATGAACACTGAAGCTTTCTTT. This encodes CASSYSRVMNTEAFF.

The chain links TRBV28 to TRBJ1-6; D not resolved. The CDR3 loop spans 15 amino acids. Germline V gives CDR1 MDHEN, CDR2 SYDVKM. The V end was cut by 4 bases, the J end by 6 bases, with 13 bases between. Here the CDR3 reads CASSSPWTVNSPLHF. The CDR3 DNA sequence: TGTGCCAGCAGTTCCCCATGGACCGTTAATTCACCCCTCCACTTT.

This clonotype has only a few counts. V is TRBV4-3 and J is TRBJ2-2, with a weak D call TRBD1 (6 bases). The V end was cut by 1 base, the J end by 1 base, with 10 bases between. This CDR3 spans 16 amino acids. Germline CDR1 and CDR2: LGHNA and YSLEER. In DNA, the CDR3 is TGCGCCAGCAGCCAAGTTGGGGGCATGAACACCGGGGAGCTGTTTTTT. Translating gives CASSQVGGMNTGELFF.

This clonotype was picked up a small number of times. The chain carries TRBV7-3 and TRBJ2-3, with D perhaps matching TRBD2 (5 bases). CDR1 is SGHTA, CDR2 FQGTGA, per germline. The CDR3 length is 14 residues. Trimming removed 1 base from V and 2 bases from J, with 7 bases in between. The CDR3 nucleotides are TGTGCCAGCAGCTTAAAGGGAGCCACAGATACGCAGTATTTT. This encodes CASSLKGATDTQYF.

The CDR3 reads CASRRQGLTGELFF. DNA for the CDR3: TGTGCCAGCAGACGACAGGGCTTAACCGGGGAGCTGTTTTTT. The genes are TRBV6-1 and TRBJ2-2, with 7 bases lining up with TRBD1. The trim removed 6 bases at V and 5 bases at J, leaving 6 bases unmatched. Germline V CDR1 and CDR2: MNHNS, SASEGT. There are 14 residues in the CDR3.

This clonotype appeared a few times. In DNA, the CDR3 is TGTGCCAGTAGTATTCGGTCTGAGCAGCCCCAGCATTTT. Protein product: CASSIRSEQPQHF. V is TRBV19 and J is TRBJ1-5; D unclear. CDR1 and CDR2 (germline): LNHDA, SQIVND (reference sequence). CDR3 length: 13 amino acids. V lost 3 bases and J 7 bases, leaving 10 bases between the germline ends.

This rearrangement joins TRBV5-1 to TRBJ2-1; TRBD1 aligns across 8 bases. Germline V gene data show CDR1 as SGHRS and CDR2 as YFSETQ. This CDR3 is built from 15 residues. The V and J ends lost 4 bases and 3 bases, in that order; junction bases with no gene match: 6. The DNA of the CDR3 is TGCGCCAGCAGCACCGGGACAGGCTACTACAATGAGCAGTTCTTC. The encoded protein is CASSTGTGYYNEQFF.

The chain combines TRBV19 with TRBJ1-1; no clear D gene. Trimming took off 1 base at V and 1 base at J, with 16 bases between the two ends. The CDR3 sequence is 17 residues long. Germline V gene lookup returns CDR1 LNHDA and CDR2 SQIVND (reference sequence). CDR3 nucleotide sequence: TGTGCCAGTAGTATAGTGGGTGGCAGGCCAAAGAACACTGAAGCTTTCTTT. Amino acid sequence: CASSIVGGRPKNTEAFF. Using reference TRBV19 and TRBJ1-1 for the parts outside the CDR3, the full variable domain is DGGITQSPKYLFRKEGQNVTLSCEQNLNHDAMYWYRQDPGQGLRLIYYSQIVNDFQKGDIAEGYSVSREKKESFPLTVTSAQKNPTAFYLCASSIVGGRPKNTEAFFGQGTRLTVV.

The chain employs TRBV7-3 and TRBJ2-1, with TRBD2 matching over 11 bases. CDR1 SGHTA and CDR2 FQGTGA come from the germline V gene. Unmatched junction bases numbered 3, after V lost 2 bases and J lost 6 bases. The CDR3 loop spans 15 amino acids. The CDR3 region is CASSLSGTSGNEQFF. DNA of the CDR3: TGTGCCAGCAGCTTATCTGGGACTAGCGGCAATGAGCAGTTCTTC.

Only a few counts were recorded for this clonotype. The chain carries TRBV11-3 and TRBJ2-1; D possibly corresponds to TRBD1 (5 bases). V was clipped by 2 bases and J by 6 bases, with 8 bases between them. The length of the CDR3 is 13 residues. Per germline, CDR1 SGHNT and CDR2 YENEEA. The DNA of the CDR3 is TGTGCCAGCAGCTTAAGGGGTGCCAATGAGCAGTTCTTC. This gives the protein CASSLRGANEQFF.

The table lists this clonotype with a few counts. The chain employs TRBV7-2 and TRBJ1-5, with D unresolved. V was trimmed by 5 bases and J by 5 bases, leaving 13 bases between them. CDR3 length: 14 residues. CDR1 SGHTA and CDR2 FQGNSA come from the germline V gene. DNA for the CDR3: TGTGCCAGCAGCCCGGGCCCCGGCGATCAGCCCCAGCATTTT. Protein product: CASSPGPGDQPQHF.

This clonotype occurred a few times. DNA of the CDR3: TGTGCCATCAGTGACTCACAGGGAAACCTCGTCAGCAATCAGCCCCAGCATTTT. It is translated as CAISDSQGNLVSNQPQHF. The rearrangement joins TRBV10-3 to TRBJ1-5; possible D gene TRBD1, 6 bases. The V gene lost 3 bases and the J gene lost 1 base, with 19 bases spanning the gap. The CDR3 has 18 residues. The germline gives CDR1 ENHRY, CDR2 SYGVKD.

The chain uses TRBV9 and TRBJ2-1, with D perhaps TRBD2 (6 bases). Between the trimmed V and J ends, which lost 4 bases and 13 bases, there was a span of 12 bases. This CDR3 contains 11 residues. The germline gives CDR1 SGDLS, CDR2 YYNGEE. CDR3 in DNA: TGTGCCAGCAGCCCGGGACTTCATCAGTTCTTC. Translating it yields CASSPGLHQFF.

The chain uses TRBV29-1 and TRBJ2-2; D ambiguous. The CDR3 covers 12 residues. Germline assignment: CDR1 SQVTM and CDR2 ANQGSEA. V lost 5 bases and J 1 base, leaving 5 bases between the germline ends. The chain's CDR3 is CSVSGNTGELFF. The CDR3 nucleotides read TGCAGCGTTTCAGGGAACACCGGGGAGCTGTTTTTT.

V usage is TRBV11-2 and J usage is TRBJ2-1; D is undetermined. The CDR3 extends over 14 amino acids. Germline CDR1 reads SGHAT; CDR2 reads FQNNGV. Trimming pared 7 bases from V and 0 bases from J, leaving 10 bases between. CDR3: CASTIQSSYNEQFF. The CDR3 DNA reads as TGTGCCAGCACCATTCAGAGCTCCTACAATGAGCAGTTCTTC.